The 27 T cell receptor beta chains presented below share a single source sample, sequenced in a study of blood T cell repertoires in COVID-19. The protocol was immunoSEQ multiplex PCR, while the TCRdb copy is restricted to in-frame clones and leaves out a portion. The sample has tens of thousands of clones; about four fifths are singletons. The source material was peripheral blood. These receptors originate from an elderly man with acute or convalescent COVID-19.

The chain is built from TRBV5-1 and TRBJ2-7, with 8 positions matching TRBD1. Germline loops: CDR1 SGHRS, CDR2 YFSETQ. V gave up 3 bases and J gave up 6 bases; unmatched junction bases: 11. The CDR3 is made up of 15 amino acids. CDR3 sequence reads: CASSSNRGDSGEQYF. CDR3 nucleotide sequence: TGCGCCAGCAGCTCCAACAGGGGGGATTCTGGCGAGCAGTACTTC.

The chain joins TRBV6-5 to TRBJ2-7; D possibly corresponds to TRBD1 (6 bases). Germline-derived CDR1 and CDR2 are MNHEY and SVGAGI. CDR3 length: 13 amino acids. Trimming cost V 9 bases and J 3 bases, with 15 bases left between them. The CDR3 DNA is TGTGCCAGTAATAGGCGACAGGACTACGAGCAGTACTTC. It yields the protein CASNRRQDYEQYF.

The chain carries TRBV18 and TRBJ2-3; D might be TRBD2 (6 bases). The V gene lost 1 base and the J gene lost 5 bases, with 13 bases spanning the gap. In germline, CDR1 is KGHSH, CDR2 LQKENI. This CDR3 contains 15 residues. Here the CDR3 reads CASSPLQGGGDTQYF. The CDR3 region has the DNA TGTGCCAGCTCACCACTTCAGGGAGGAGGAGATACGCAGTATTTT.

The chain is built from TRBV28 and TRBJ2-4; the match to TRBD1 covers 7 bases. This CDR3 has 16 amino acids. V dropped 4 bases and J dropped 0; count of bases not matched to a gene: 6. CDR1 MDHEN and CDR2 SYDVKM come from the germline V gene. The CDR3 DNA reads TGTGCCAGCAGTTCGACAGGGACCCTAGCCAAAAACATTCAGTACTTC. Its translation is CASSSTGTLAKNIQYF. Variable domain in full (rest from reference TRBV28 and TRBJ2-4): DVKVTQSSRYLVKRTGEKVFLECVQDMDHENMFWYRQDPGLGLRLIYFSYDVKMKEKGDIPEGYSVSREKKERFSLILESASTNQTSMYLCASSSTGTLAKNIQYFGAGTRLSVL.

This chain connects TRBV5-6 to TRBJ2-5; 7 bases align to TRBD1. Germline V gene sequence: CDR1 SGHDT, CDR2 YYEEEE. The CDR3 runs to 13 residues. Unmatched junction bases numbered 4, after V lost 2 bases and J lost 6 bases. DNA of the CDR3: TGTGCCAGCAGCTTCCGACAGGGACAGACCCAGTACTTC. Protein product: CASSFRQGQTQYF. Full variable domain (remainder filled in from reference TRBV5-6 and TRBJ2-5): DAGVTQSPTHLIKTRGQQVTLRCSPKSGHDTVSWYQQALGQGPQFIFQYYEEEERQRGNFPDRFSGHQFPNYSSELNVNALLLGDSALYLCASSFRQGQTQYFGPGTRLLVL.

The chain combines TRBV19 with TRBJ2-2; maybe TRBD1 (5 bases). The V end lost 4 bases, the J end lost 2 bases, and 11 bases lay between the germline ends. The CDR3 totals 15 residues. Germline V gene lookup returns CDR1 LNHDA and CDR2 SQIVND (reference sequence). The CDR3 region is CASSRKTVNTGELFF. CDR3 DNA sequence: TGTGCCAGTAGTAGGAAGACAGTTAACACCGGGGAGCTGTTTTTT.

This chain uses TRBV7-3 with TRBJ2-7; tentative D call: TRBD2 (5 bases). Trimming stripped 1 base from V and 4 bases from J, with 8 bases between. Germline V gene sequence: CDR1 SGHTA, CDR2 FQGTGA. This CDR3 has 13 amino acids. Here the CDR3 reads CASSLNRGYEQYF. CDR3 sequence (DNA): TGTGCCAGCAGCTTAAACCGCGGGTACGAGCAGTACTTC.

This rearrangement joins TRBV28 to TRBJ1-2, with 7 bases lining up with TRBD1. CDR1 and CDR2 from the germline V gene are MDHEN and SYDVKM. There are 12 residues in the CDR3. The trim removed 5 bases at V and 4 bases at J, leaving 1 base unmatched. The CDR3 reads CASSGQVYGYTF. Written as DNA, the CDR3 is TGTGCCAGCAGTGGACAGGTCTATGGCTACACCTTC.

This clone was recorded once. This sequence joins TRBV19 and TRBJ1-5; D possibly corresponds to TRBD1 (5 bases). The V gene's germline CDR1 is LNHDA and CDR2 SQIVND (reference sequence). Trimming cost V 1 base and J 3 bases, with 13 bases left between them. The CDR3 consists of 16 residues. This CDR3 reads CASSIVLGGVNQPQHF. The CDR3, as DNA: TGTGCCAGTAGTATAGTCTTGGGGGGGGTCAATCAGCCCCAGCATTTT.

In its sample, this clone was seen once. The V call is TRBV18, the J call TRBJ1-1; 7 bases are a match to TRBD1. This CDR3 has 15 amino acids. CDR1 and CDR2 from the germline V gene are KGHSH and LQKENI. Germline trimming cut 2 bases from V and 10 bases from J; bases unmatched to any gene: 13. The CDR3, as DNA: TGTGCCAGCTCACCAGGGCTAGAAAGGGGGCGCGGAGCTTTCTTT. As protein: CASSPGLERGRGAFF.

The chain combines TRBV6-5 with TRBJ1-5; no firm D call. The CDR3 length is 14 residues. V was shortened by 10 bases and J by 1 base, with 14 bases between the two germline ends. Germline V gene data show CDR1 as MNHEY and CDR2 as SVGAGI. CDR3 in amino acids: CATRPRRSNQPQHF. The CDR3 bases are TGTGCCACCCGGCCGCGGAGGAGCAATCAGCCCCAGCATTTT.

The rearrangement joins TRBV7-9 to TRBJ2-7, with D maybe TRBD2 (5 bases). This CDR3 spans 14 amino acids. CDR1 and CDR2 from the germline V gene are SEHNR and FQNEAQ (reference sequence). V lost 2 bases to trimming and J lost 3 bases, with 11 bases between them. CDR3 coding DNA: TGTGCCAGCAGCTTAACCGGGGTTAACTACGAGCAGTACTTC. Encoded protein: CASSLTGVNYEQYF.

The V gene is TRBV29-1, the J gene TRBJ2-7; weak D call: TRBD2 (5 bases). Germline V CDR1 and CDR2: SQVTM, ANQGSEA. V lost 4 bases and J 3 bases, leaving 10 bases between the germline ends. The CDR3 runs to 12 residues. The CDR3 spells CSVAGVSYEQYF. The CDR3 nucleotides are TGCAGCGTTGCCGGGGTAAGCTACGAGCAGTACTTC.

The DNA of the CDR3 is TGTGCCAGCAGAGCTACTAGCGTTGTATACAATGAGCAGTTCTTC. This sequence encodes CASRATSVVYNEQFF. The chain links TRBV6-5 to TRBJ2-1, with 7 positions matching TRBD2. The J segment lost 4 bases and the V segment lost 6 bases, leaving 9 bases of the junction unmatched. CDR1 and CDR2 from the germline V gene are MNHEY and SVGAGI. This CDR3 is 15 amino acids long.

The rearrangement joins TRBV5-1 to TRBJ2-5, with 8 bases lining up with TRBD1. The CDR3 length is 14 residues. The V segment lost 4 bases and the J segment 4 bases; nucleotides outside the gene matches: 6. Germline CDR1 reads SGHRS; CDR2 reads YFSETQ. The chain's CDR3 is CASSAQGAGETQYF. The CDR3, as DNA: TGCGCCAGCAGCGCCCAGGGGGCTGGAGAGACCCAGTACTTC. Looking up the rest from reference TRBV5-1 and TRBJ2-5 gives the full variable domain: KAGVTQTPRYLIKTRGQQVTLSCSPISGHRSVSWYQQTPGQGLQFLFEYFSETQRNKGNFPGRFSGRQFSNSRSEMNVSTLELGDSALYLCASSAQGAGETQYFGPGTRLLVL.

The rearrangement links TRBV4-2 to TRBJ1-5, with 11 positions matching TRBD1. Germline CDR1 and CDR2: LGHNA and YNFKEQ. J lost 4 bases, V lost 4 bases, and 6 bases had no gene match. This CDR3 has 16 residues. The CDR3 sequence is CASSPGDRGFNQPQHF. The CDR3 DNA reads as TGTGCCAGCAGCCCGGGGGACAGGGGGTTTAATCAGCCCCAGCATTTT.

The chain carries TRBV19 and TRBJ2-1; 14 bases agree with TRBD2. The germline V gene has CDR1 LNHDA and CDR2 SQIVND (reference sequence). The CDR3 extends over 15 amino acids. Unmatched junction bases numbered 3, after V lost 5 bases and J lost 6 bases. The CDR3 reads CASSGGLAGVNEQFF. CDR3 DNA: TGTGCCAGTAGTGGGGGACTAGCGGGAGTCAATGAGCAGTTCTTC.

This clone was observed a single time. The chain employs TRBV20-1 and TRBJ1-2, with TRBD1 matching 7 bases. The ends lost 3 bases at V and 6 bases at J; junction bases unmatched: 7. The CDR3 sequence is 13 residues long. Germline V gene lookup returns CDR1 DFQATT and CDR2 SNEGSKA (reference sequence). The CDR3, as DNA: TGCAGTGCTAGTGATAAGACAGGGAATGGCTACACCTTC. Its protein product is CSASDKTGNGYTF.

V gene TRBV7-9 combines with J gene TRBJ1-2; 7 bases agree with TRBD1. The CDR3 covers 14 residues. V shed 4 bases and J 4 bases; nucleotides not matched to a gene: 6. Germline V CDR1 and CDR2: SEHNR, FQNEAQ (reference sequence). CDR3 loop: CASSSGNRGYGYTF. In DNA form, the CDR3 reads TGTGCCAGCAGCTCAGGAAACAGGGGCTATGGCTACACCTTC.

This clone was seen only a few times. V is TRBV6-6 and J is TRBJ2-7, with 9 positions matching TRBD1. CDR3 size: 15 residues. Losses at the gene ends were 8 bases for V and 2 bases for J; bases not matched to a gene: 10. Per germline, CDR1 MNHNY and CDR2 SVGAGI (reference sequence). Here the CDR3 reads CASRIGTGRTYEQYF. DNA for the CDR3: TGTGCCAGCCGGATAGGGACAGGGCGAACCTACGAGCAGTACTTC.

The chain couples TRBV2 to TRBJ2-1, with 10 nucleotides matching TRBD2. Germline CDR1 is SNHLY and CDR2 is FYNNEI. Trimming at V came to 7 bases and at J to 8 bases, leaving 14 bases not matched to a gene. CDR3 length equals 16 residues. The CDR3 DNA is TGTGCCAGCACCCGAGGGCTAGCGGGAGTTTATGATGAGCAGTTCTTC. Protein sequence: CASTRGLAGVYDEQFF.

The V and J genes are TRBV5-1 and TRBJ1-1; D remains ambiguous. The CDR3 sequence is 15 residues long. CDR1 is SGHRS and CDR2 is YFSETQ in the germline V gene. Trimming took 4 bases from V and 1 from J, leaving 14 bases between them. The CDR3 is CASSPSTSGNTEAFF. The CDR3 nucleotides read TGCGCCAGCAGCCCTTCGACATCTGGGAACACTGAAGCTTTCTTT.

This clone was seen once. This chain connects TRBV6-4 to TRBJ2-1; D is ambiguous. Germline lookup yields CDR1 MRHNA and CDR2 SNTAGT. The CDR3 runs to 13 residues. V was shortened by 5 bases and J by 1 base, with 6 bases between the two germline ends. This CDR3 reads CASSPSSYNEQFF. Written as DNA, the CDR3 is TGTGCCAGCAGTCCTTCGTCCTACAATGAGCAGTTCTTC.

The rearrangement uses TRBV2 and TRBJ2-7; D possibly corresponds to TRBD2 (6 bases). Trimming pared 5 bases from V and 3 bases from J, leaving 11 bases between. The CDR3 is 13 residues long. Per the germline V gene, CDR1 is SNHLY and CDR2 is FYNNEI. The CDR3, as DNA: TGTGCCAGCAGTAGGGATAGCGGCTACGAGCAGTACTTC. This encodes CASSRDSGYEQYF.

This clone has a single count. CDR3 amino acids: CASSRNGQGDEQYF. CDR3 nucleotide sequence: TGTGCCAGCAGCAGAAATGGACAGGGAGACGAGCAGTACTTC. This sequence joins TRBV7-3 and TRBJ2-7; 8 bases align to TRBD1. Unmatched junction bases numbered 8, after V lost 5 bases and J lost 5 bases. Germline CDR1 reads SGHTA; CDR2 reads FQGTGA. The CDR3 sequence is 14 residues long.

This clone was observed a single time. The same CDR3 arises from other DNA sequences in this sample as well. The V call is TRBV5-1, the J call TRBJ1-1, with a weak D call TRBD1 (5 bases). This CDR3 comprises 14 residues. Germline-derived CDR1 and CDR2 are SGHRS and YFSETQ. With 1 base removed from V and 1 base from J, the gap between germline ends came to 8 bases. CDR3 amino acids: CASSLQGGNTEAFF. CDR3 coding DNA: TGCGCCAGCAGCTTGCAGGGAGGGAACACTGAAGCTTTCTTT.

The rearrangement joins TRBV19 to TRBJ1-5, with 9 bases fitting TRBD1. Germline-derived CDR1 and CDR2 are LNHDA and SQIVND (reference sequence). Trimming removed 2 bases from V and 6 bases from J; junction bases left unmatched: 8. The CDR3 runs 16 residues. The CDR3 nucleotides read TGTGCCAGTAGTATATGGGGACAGGGCTTTGGTCAGCCCCAGCATTTT. It specifies CASSIWGQGFGQPQHF.